One sample yielded the 10 T cell receptor beta chains listed below, sequenced in a study of shared clonotypes between healthy human individuals. Positive CCR7 selection of CD45RO-negative cells yielded the naive CD8 cells, and terminally differentiated effector memory CD45RA+ cells were excluded. TCRdb's table, derived via immunoSEQ multiplex PCR, lists solely in-frame clones and lacks some. The repertoire holds fewer than 1 million clones, with roughly 96% as singletons. Sequencing was carried out using naive CD8+ T cells sorted from blood. These receptors were taken from a young man in good health.

The rearrangement links TRBV2 to TRBJ2-7; D is undetermined. Germline lookup yields CDR1 SNHLY and CDR2 FYNNEI. Trimming removed 8 bases at V and 3 bases at J, with 8 bases between. This CDR3 comprises 11 residues. The CDR3, as DNA: TGTGCCAGCTCTGGGGTCTACGAGCAGTACTTC. Its protein is CASSGVYEQYF.

This rearrangement joins TRBV4-1 to TRBJ2-7; 10 bases fit TRBD1. The J segment lost 5 bases and the V segment lost 5 bases, leaving 9 bases of the junction unmatched. The CDR3 contains 15 residues. Germline V gene sequence: CDR1 MGHRA, CDR2 YSYEKL. Here the CDR3 reads CASSDRPTGGNEQYF. CDR3 nucleotide sequence: TGCGCCAGCAGCGACAGACCGACAGGGGGCAACGAGCAGTACTTC.

The J gene is TRBJ2-7, the V gene TRBV19, with 10 bases lining up with TRBD1. J was trimmed by 3 bases and V by 3 bases; bases with no gene match: 2. There are 14 residues in the CDR3. CDR1 is LNHDA, CDR2 SQIVND, per germline (reference sequence). DNA for the CDR3: TGTGCCAGTAGTATGACAGGGGGCATCTACGAGCAGTACTTC. Amino acids: CASSMTGGIYEQYF.

The chain joins TRBV11-2 to TRBJ2-7; TRBD1 might be the D (5 bases). Germline values: CDR1 SGHAT, CDR2 FQNNGV. The CDR3 length is 13 residues. The V end lost 1 base, the J end lost 12 bases, and 16 bases lay between the germline ends. The CDR3 region is CASSLVSYGHRYF. The CDR3 bases are TGTGCCAGCAGCTTAGTTTCCTACGGACATCGGTACTTC.

This rearrangement joins TRBV7-2 to TRBJ1-1; D call uncertain. Germline loops: CDR1 SGHTA, CDR2 FQGNSA. V was trimmed by 5 bases and J by 5 bases, leaving 12 bases between them. The CDR3 totals 13 residues. The CDR3 spells CASSPLRETEAFF. The CDR3 region has the DNA TGTGCCAGCAGCCCCTTGCGAGAGACTGAAGCTTTCTTT.

This sequence joins TRBV12-5 and TRBJ1-1; D unclear. V lost 6 bases and J 3 bases, leaving 8 bases between the germline ends. The CDR3 runs to 12 residues. The V gene's germline CDR1 is LGHNT and CDR2 FRNRAP. The CDR3 loop reads CASGGSYTEAFF. CDR3 nucleotide sequence: TGTGCTAGTGGAGGGTCGTACACTGAAGCTTTCTTT.

The chain uses TRBV7-9 and TRBJ2-1; 13 positions match TRBD2. The ends lost 0 bases at V and 5 bases at J; junction bases unmatched: 10. The germline CDR1 and CDR2 sequences are SEHNR and FQNEAQ (reference sequence). CDR3 size: 19 residues. The CDR3 is CASSLAPPGLAGDDNEQFF. DNA for the CDR3: TGTGCCAGCAGCTTAGCGCCCCCTGGACTAGCGGGAGATGACAATGAGCAGTTCTTC.

This clone occurred once. The chain combines TRBV7-8 with TRBJ2-1; D gene ambiguous. Trimming stripped 5 bases from V and 8 bases from J, with 13 bases between. The length of the CDR3 is 13 residues. Germline V gene lookup returns CDR1 SGHVS and CDR2 FQNEAQ. In DNA form, the CDR3 reads TGTGCCAGCAGCGTGACTTTGTTCGATGAGCAGTTCTTC. Translating gives CASSVTLFDEQFF.

Comment on this clone: Within the sample, other DNA sequences also encode this same CDR3. The rearrangement joins TRBV4-1 to TRBJ2-5; D is uncertain. CDR1 MGHRA and CDR2 YSYEKL come from the germline V gene. V lost 3 bases and J 5 bases, leaving 4 bases between the germline ends. The CDR3 covers 11 residues. The CDR3 DNA reads TGCGCCAGCAGCCAGCGGGAGACCCAGTACTTC. It codes for CASSQRETQYF.

The chain couples TRBV29-1 to TRBJ1-4; D unclear. CDR1 and CDR2 from the germline V gene are SQVTM and ANQGSEA. This CDR3 is built from 12 residues. The V and J ends lost 4 bases and 11 bases respectively, with 14 bases between them. The CDR3 is CSVAWTLSKLFF. For the CDR3, the DNA is TGCAGCGTTGCTTGGACGCTTTCGAAACTGTTTTTT. Full variable domain (outside the CDR3, taken from reference TRBV29-1 and TRBJ1-4): SAVISQKPSRDICQRGTSLTIQCQVDSQVTMMFWYRQQPGQSLTLIATANQGSEATYESGFVIDKFPISRPNLTFSTLTVSNMSPEDSSIYLCSVAWTLSKLFFGSGTQLSVL.